This TCR beta chain was found in a study of siplizumab effects on memory and regulatory T cells (dated by TCRdb to between 2018 and 2021). Turning to the overall study: The study looked at the effect of siplizumab, an anti-CD2 antibody, on alloreactive T-cell subsets in allogeneic mixed lymphocyte reactions made from human PBMCs.

General conclusions and limits of the study: Because sequences at frequencies below about 10^-5 were poorly captured, only a minor fraction of alloreactive clones could be mapped back to unstimulated subsets. Whether proliferating Tregs from siplizumab cultures were suppressive was not functionally confirmed. A naive or memory phenotype could not be assigned to roughly 75-96% of proliferating CD4+ or CD8+ clones. Among mappable alloreactive CD4+ clones, the Treg-derived fraction averaged approximately 66% with siplizumab versus around 25% in control reactions. Siplizumab significantly reduced the cumulative frequency of alloreactive sequences traceable to unstimulated CD4+ memory T cells. Unstimulated naive T cells appeared to be more diverse than memory T cells, and naive cells seemed to make a substantial contribution to the alloresponse.

In regard to this clone: Its binding antigen is unknown. One end of the junction does not line up with germline, which may come from a read error.

Libraries were built with the immunoSEQ multiplex PCR assay. The deep sequencing platform assayed some 90,000 TCR templates per sample. Genomic DNA extracted from sorted T cells was used for TCRbeta CDR3 sequencing. On the authors' methods: The R programming language was used for the clonal analysis of the TCRbeta CDR3 data. Alloreactive CD4+ and CD8+ clones were identified by comparing unstimulated samples to CFSE-low samples taken after the reaction. Alloreactive CD4+ clones were assigned to regulatory or non-regulatory origin by matching sequences to sorted unstimulated Treg and non-Treg repertoires. TCRdb's version of the immuneACCESS table is confined to in-frame rearrangements and falls short of the full clone set. An unresolved V gene accounts for under half of the shortfall where checked; the remainder is of unknown origin. V, J and clone size reflect that table, while D and trimming were determined from the DNA. This sample is represented by 50,000 to 70,000 clones; 95% to 98% of them were singletons. The ten top clones hold more than 0.075% of the sample.

Its CDR3 holds 15 amino acids, cysteine through phenylalanine. Just CDR3 DNA is preserved here, 45 bases in frame from base 1. CDR1 is given as SGHVS and CDR2 as FQNEAQ, both from the germline V gene. Additional sequencing covered unstimulated subsets from three donor pairs, namely CD8+ effector memory, CD4+ naive, CD8+ TEMRA, CD4+ memory and CD8+ naive. Sorted unstimulated T cells and proliferating T cells recovered from mixed lymphocyte reactions were subjected to TCRbeta CDR3 sequencing. Fresh whole blood from approximately 9 HLA-typed healthy donors was used to isolate PBMCs. The chain uses TRBV7-8 and TRBJ1-2; TRBD1 could be the D gene, as 5 bases match. The clonotype comes from a human donor in good health. Sequenced input: naive CD8+ T cells sorted from blood. The sample's cell subset or site label, in plain terms: unstimulated naive T cells. The nucleotides read TGTGCCAGCAGCTTATTTGGGGCCCAAAACTTTGGCTACACCTTC. Its product reads: CASSLFGAQNFGYTF.